The rows below give T cell receptor beta chains drawn from one sample of a study of OX40 agonist ivuxolimab in advanced cancers. The protocol was immunoSEQ multiplex PCR, while the TCRdb copy is restricted to in-frame clones and leaves out a portion. This repertoire shows tens of thousands of clones, approximately 85% found once; its top ten account for around 2.5%. The specimen comprised CD4+ or CD8+ T cells sorted from blood, sampled in a trial of the OX40 agonist ivuxolimab. All receptors derive from an adult with an advanced solid tumor such as melanoma, head and neck, liver or kidney cancer. Each CDR3 is given with its conserved first and last residue. A D gene is named only where the DNA matches it firmly. The size field is filled for only some rows; it gives once, few, many or a size class.

TRBV18	.	TRBJ2-3	.	15	TGTGCCAGCTCACCAAGTAGGACTTCCACAGATACGCAGTATTTT	CASSPSRTSTDTQYF
TRBV5-4	.	TRBJ1-1	.	16	TGTGCCAGCCACGCAGGGAGGGGGGGTATGAACACTGAAGCTTTCTTT	CASHAGRGGMNTEAFF
TRBV29-1	.	TRBJ2-5	.	13	TGCAGCACTGATTTCTTGACAGGAGGGACCCAGTACTTC	CSTDFLTGGTQYF
TRBV4-2	TRBD1	TRBJ2-5	once	16	TGTGCCAGCAGCCAAGCGGGACAGGGAGGATCGGAGACCCAGTACTTC	CASSQAGQGGSETQYF
TRBV7-2	.	TRBJ2-2	.	14	TGTGCCAGCAGCCTCGATGCAGGGCCCGGGGAGCTGTTTTTT	CASSLDAGPGELFF
TRBV28	.	TRBJ2-1	.	15	TGTGCCAGCAGTTTAAGCCTAGTCTCCTACAATGAGCAGTTCTTC	CASSLSLVSYNEQFF
TRBV29-1	TRBD1	TRBJ2-7	.	14	TGCAGCGTGATCACAGGGGGCCGAGGGGTCGGGCAGTACTTC	CSVITGGRGVGQYF
TRBV6-1	TRBD2	TRBJ2-7	.	15	TGTGCCAGCAGTGACGCAGGGACTAGCACCTACGAGCAGTACTTC	CASSDAGTSTYEQYF
TRBV5-6	TRBD2	TRBJ2-1	.	14	TGTGCCAGTCGCTTAGCGGGGGGGCCAGGGGAGCAGTTCTTC	CASRLAGGPGEQFF
TRBV27	TRBD2	TRBJ2-1	few	16	TGTGCCAGCAGCCGCTTTTCCCGGGGGGGGAACAATGAGCAGTTCTTC	CASSRFSRGGNNEQFF
TRBV4-1	.	TRBJ2-2	.	13	TGCGCCAGCAGCCAAGCGGTGGGAAGGGAGCTGTTTTTT	CASSQAVGRELFF
TRBV19	TRBD1	TRBJ2-7	.	15	TGTGCCAGTAGACTTAAGACAGGGGGATCCTACGAGCAGTACTTC	CASRLKTGGSYEQYF
TRBV7-6	.	TRBJ2-7	.	12	TGTGCCAGCAGCTTAGACCCCTACGAGCAGTACTTC	CASSLDPYEQYF
TRBV5-5	.	TRBJ2-7	.	14	TGTGCCAGCAGCTTGGGGGGCGCGTACCACGAGCAGTACTTC	CASSLGGAYHEQYF
TRBV5-4	TRBD2	TRBJ2-3	.	18	TGTGCCAGCAGCTTGGGGCTAGCGGGGGGCCATAGCACAGATACGCAGTATTTT	CASSLGLAGGHSTDTQYF
TRBV7-2	TRBD2	TRBJ2-5	.	16	TGTGCCAGCAGCTCCCAGGGAGCGGGGGGGCGAGAGACCCAGTACTTC	CASSSQGAGGRETQYF
TRBV18	.	TRBJ1-3	.	16	TGTGCCAGCTCCCCAGAGCACGACGGCTCTGGAAACACCATATATTTT	CASSPEHDGSGNTIYF
TRBV6-6	.	TRBJ2-7	.	15	TGTGCCAGCACCCTGGGCCAGGGGAAGTACTACGAGCAGTACTTC	CASTLGQGKYYEQYF
TRBV20-1	.	TRBJ2-3	.	11	TGCAGTGCCCAGGGCACAGATACGCAGTATTTT	CSAQGTDTQYF
TRBV7-8	TRBD2	TRBJ2-5	.	16	TGTGCCAGCAGCTTAGCGGGGATAGCGGGCCGGGAGACCCAGTACTTC	CASSLAGIAGRETQYF
TRBV6-1	.	TRBJ2-7	.	15	TGTGCCAGCAGTGAAGCGCCAGGGAGTAGCTACGAGCAGTACTTC	CASSEAPGSSYEQYF
TRBV7-9	TRBD2	TRBJ2-3	once	17	TGTGCCAGCAGCCCCAGGTCGGGGGGGCCGAGCACAGATACGCAGTATTTT	CASSPRSGGPSTDTQYF
TRBV4-1	.	TRBJ2-3	.	14	TGCGCCAGCAGCCAAGAGCCTAGGTCAGATACGCAGTATTTT	CASSQEPRSDTQYF
TRBV14	TRBD1	TRBJ1-2	.	15	TGTGCCAGCAGCCAAGGAGGGACAGGGGCGAGGGGCTACACCTTC	CASSQGGTGARGYTF
TRBV7-3	TRBD1	TRBJ2-1	.	17	TGTGCCAGCAGCCCTCGGACAGGGGGAGAGGGGCACAATGAGCAGTTCTTC	CASSPRTGGEGHNEQFF
TRBV6-1	.	TRBJ2-5	.	15	TGTGCCAGCAGTGCCTTCCGGGCTAACCCGGGGACCCAGTACTTC	CASSAFRANPGTQYF
TRBV28	.	TRBJ1-4	.	14	TGTGCCAGCAGGGGTTCGAGAACTAATGAAAAACTGTTTTTT	CASRGSRTNEKLFF
TRBV7-2	.	TRBJ2-3	.	14	TGTGCCAGCAGCGAGGGACTCGTCACAGATACGCAGTATTTT	CASSEGLVTDTQYF
TRBV28	TRBD1	TRBJ2-7	.	15	TGTGCCAGCAGTGCGCCGGGACAGACCCTTTATTCGAAGTACTTC	CASSAPGQTLYSKYF
TRBV18	.	TRBJ2-5	.	14	TGTGCCAGCTCACCGACCGGGGACCAAGAGACCCAGTACTTC	CASSPTGDQETQYF
TRBV7-9	.	TRBJ2-7	.	13	TGTGCCAGCAGCTTAGACACCTCCTACGAGCAGTACTTC	CASSLDTSYEQYF
TRBV5-4	TRBD2	TRBJ2-1	.	13	TGTGCCAGCAGCCTCGCGGGGGGGAATGAGCAGTTCTTC	CASSLAGGNEQFF
TRBV5-1	.	TRBJ2-7	.	14	TGCGCCAGCAGCTTGGTCGAGGCCTCCTACGAGCAGTACTTC	CASSLVEASYEQYF
TRBV7-2	TRBD2	TRBJ2-2	.	16	TGTGCCAGCAGCCCCGATAGCGGGGGGGCCCCCGGGGAGCTGTTTTTT	CASSPDSGGAPGELFF
TRBV5-1	.	TRBJ2-7	.	14	TGCGCCAGCAGCTTGGGGGCAGGGGCGGCCGAGCAGTACTTC	CASSLGAGAAEQYF
TRBV10-1	.	TRBJ1-1	.	12	TGCGCCAGCATGCCGGGGAACACTGAAGCTTTCTTT	CASMPGNTEAFF
TRBV6-5	TRBD1	TRBJ2-3	.	14	TGTGCCAGCAGTTATGGGACAGCGAGGGATACGCAGTATTTT	CASSYGTARDTQYF
TRBV7-2	.	TRBJ2-3	.	13	TGTGCCAGCAGCTGGGACATCACAGATACGCAGTATTTT	CASSWDITDTQYF
TRBV30	.	TRBJ1-5	few	12	TGTGCCTGGAGTGTGGGACTCCAGCCCCAGCATTTT	CAWSVGLQPQHF
TRBV2	TRBD1	TRBJ2-3	.	14	TGTGCCAGCAGACAGGGGCGAGACTTGGATACGCAGTATTTT	CASRQGRDLDTQYF
TRBV5-1	.	TRBJ1-6	once	16	TGCGCCAGCAGCCCCTCCTCACCAGGGTCTCGGGTGGCCCTCCACTTT	CASSPSSPGSRVALHF
TRBV28	TRBD1	TRBJ1-2	once	16	TGTGCCAGCAGTTTAGCGGGACAGGGAAAAAACTATGGCTACACCTTC	CASSLAGQGKNYGYTF
TRBV28	.	TRBJ1-2	.	14	TGTGCCAGCAGTACCGGGACCCTCACTGGGGGCTACACCTTC	CASSTGTLTGGYTF
TRBV19	TRBD1	TRBJ1-1	.	16	TGTGCCAGTAGGGGGGACAGGTCTCGCCCTAACACTGAAGCTTTCTTT	CASRGDRSRPNTEAFF
TRBV2	TRBD1	TRBJ1-1	.	14	TGTGCCAGCAGTCGTCCCGGGACAGGGGGGGGAGCTTTCTTT	CASSRPGTGGGAFF
TRBV28	TRBD1	TRBJ1-5	.	15	TGTGCCAGCAGACTTACAGGGGGGGACCATCAGCCCCAGCATTTT	CASRLTGGDHQPQHF
TRBV15	.	TRBJ2-2	.	17	TGTGCCACCAGCGAGGGAAATAGGAGGGGGATACACGGGGAGCTGTTTTTT	CATSEGNRRGIHGELFF